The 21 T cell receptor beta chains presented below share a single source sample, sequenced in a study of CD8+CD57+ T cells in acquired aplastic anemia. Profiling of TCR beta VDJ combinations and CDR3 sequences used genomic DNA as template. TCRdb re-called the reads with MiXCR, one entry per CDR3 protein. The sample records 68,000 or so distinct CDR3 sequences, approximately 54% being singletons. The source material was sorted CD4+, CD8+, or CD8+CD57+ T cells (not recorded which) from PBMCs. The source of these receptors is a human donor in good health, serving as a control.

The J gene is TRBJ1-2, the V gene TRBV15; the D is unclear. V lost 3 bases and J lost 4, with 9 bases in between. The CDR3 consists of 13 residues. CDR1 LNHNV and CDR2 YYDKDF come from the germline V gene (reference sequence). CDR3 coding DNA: TGTGCCACCAGCAGCGCTCGTCCCTATGGCTACACCTTC. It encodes CATSSARPYGYTF.

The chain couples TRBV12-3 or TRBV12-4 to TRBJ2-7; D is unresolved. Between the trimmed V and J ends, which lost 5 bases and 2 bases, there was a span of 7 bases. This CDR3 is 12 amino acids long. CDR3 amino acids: CASSDPTYEQYF. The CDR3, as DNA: TGTGCCAGCAGTGACCCGACCTACGAGCAGTACTTC.

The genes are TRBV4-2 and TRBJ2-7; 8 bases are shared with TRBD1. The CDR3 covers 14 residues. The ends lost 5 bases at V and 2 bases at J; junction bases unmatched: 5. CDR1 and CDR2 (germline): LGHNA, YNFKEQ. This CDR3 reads CASSSTGATYEQYF. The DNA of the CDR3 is TGTGCCAGCAGCTCGACAGGGGCAACCTACGAGCAGTACTTC.

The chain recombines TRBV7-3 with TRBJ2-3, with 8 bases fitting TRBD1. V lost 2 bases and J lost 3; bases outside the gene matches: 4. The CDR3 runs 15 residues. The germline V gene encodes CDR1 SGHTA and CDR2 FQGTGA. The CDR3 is CASSLQGARTDTQYF. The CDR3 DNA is TGTGCCAGCAGCTTACAGGGGGCGAGAACAGATACGCAGTATTTT.

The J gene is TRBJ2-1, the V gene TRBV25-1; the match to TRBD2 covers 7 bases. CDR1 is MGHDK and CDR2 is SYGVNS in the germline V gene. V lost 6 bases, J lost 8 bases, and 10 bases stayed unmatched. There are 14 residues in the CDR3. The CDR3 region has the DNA TGTGCCAGCAGCTTCGGACTAGTTGGCGATGAGCAGTTCTTC. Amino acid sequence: CASSFGLVGDEQFF.

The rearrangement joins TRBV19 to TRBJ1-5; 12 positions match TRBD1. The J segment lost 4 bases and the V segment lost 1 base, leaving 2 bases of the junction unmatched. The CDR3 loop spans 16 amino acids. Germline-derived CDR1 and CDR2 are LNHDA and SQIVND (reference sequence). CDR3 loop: CASSIVGQGANQPQHF. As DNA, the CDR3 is TGTGCCAGTAGTATAGTGGGACAGGGGGCAAATCAGCCCCAGCATTTT.

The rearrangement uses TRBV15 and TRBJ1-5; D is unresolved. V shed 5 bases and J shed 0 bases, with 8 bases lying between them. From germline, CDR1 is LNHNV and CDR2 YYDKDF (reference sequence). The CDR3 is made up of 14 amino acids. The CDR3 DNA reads TGTGCCACCAGCCTATGGGGTAGCAATCAGCCCCAGCATTTT. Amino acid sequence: CATSLWGSNQPQHF.

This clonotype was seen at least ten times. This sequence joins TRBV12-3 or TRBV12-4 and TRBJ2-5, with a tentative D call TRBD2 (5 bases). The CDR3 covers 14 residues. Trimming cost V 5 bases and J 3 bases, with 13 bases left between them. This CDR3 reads CASSQTEVEETQYF. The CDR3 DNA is TGTGCCAGCAGTCAGACGGAGGTGGAAGAGACCCAGTACTTC.

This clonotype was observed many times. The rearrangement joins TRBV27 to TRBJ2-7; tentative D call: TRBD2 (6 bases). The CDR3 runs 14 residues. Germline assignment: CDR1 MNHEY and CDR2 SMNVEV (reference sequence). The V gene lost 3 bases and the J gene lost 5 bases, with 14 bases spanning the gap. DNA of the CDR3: TGTGCCAGCAGTTTTTCGGACGGAGGGGACGAGCAGTACTTC. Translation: CASSFSDGGDEQYF.

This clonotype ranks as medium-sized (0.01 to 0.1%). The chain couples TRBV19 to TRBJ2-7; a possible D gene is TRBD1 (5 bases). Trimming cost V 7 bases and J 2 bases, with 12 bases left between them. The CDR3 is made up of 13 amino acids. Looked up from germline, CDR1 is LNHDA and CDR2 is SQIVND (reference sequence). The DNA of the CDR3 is TGTGCCAGTAAACCCAGGGAAGCCTACGAGCAGTACTTC. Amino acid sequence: CASKPREAYEQYF.

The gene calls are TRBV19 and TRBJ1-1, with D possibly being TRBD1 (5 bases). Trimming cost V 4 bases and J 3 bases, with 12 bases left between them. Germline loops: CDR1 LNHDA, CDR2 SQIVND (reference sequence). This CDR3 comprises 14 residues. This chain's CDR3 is CASSTGVGDTEAFF. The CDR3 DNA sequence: TGTGCCAGTAGTACGGGGGTTGGAGACACTGAAGCTTTCTTT.

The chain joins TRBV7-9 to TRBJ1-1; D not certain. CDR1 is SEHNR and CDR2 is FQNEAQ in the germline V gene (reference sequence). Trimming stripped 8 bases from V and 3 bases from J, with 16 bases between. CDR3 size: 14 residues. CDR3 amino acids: CASGFPAGYTEAFF. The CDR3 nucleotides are TGTGCCAGCGGTTTTCCGGCGGGCTACACTGAAGCTTTCTTT.

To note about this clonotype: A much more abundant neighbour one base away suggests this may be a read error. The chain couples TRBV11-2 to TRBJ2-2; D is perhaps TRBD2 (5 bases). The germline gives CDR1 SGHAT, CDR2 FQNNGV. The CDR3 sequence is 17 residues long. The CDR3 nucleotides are TGTGCCAGCAGCTTATGGATCGGACGGACGAACACCGGGGAGCTGTCTTTT. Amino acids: CASSLWIGRTNTGELSF.

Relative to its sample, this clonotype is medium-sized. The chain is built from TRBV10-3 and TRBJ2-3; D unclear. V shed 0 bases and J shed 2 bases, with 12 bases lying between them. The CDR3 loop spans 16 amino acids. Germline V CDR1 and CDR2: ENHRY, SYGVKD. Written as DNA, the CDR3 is TGTGCCATCAGTGAGTCGGGCAGCCTCAACACAGATACGCAGTATTTT. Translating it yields CAISESGSLNTDTQYF.

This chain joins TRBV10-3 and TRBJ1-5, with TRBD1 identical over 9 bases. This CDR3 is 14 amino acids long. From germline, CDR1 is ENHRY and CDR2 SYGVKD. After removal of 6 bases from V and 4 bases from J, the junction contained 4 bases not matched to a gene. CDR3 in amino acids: CAIRAGQGNQPQHF. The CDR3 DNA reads TGTGCCATCAGAGCCGGACAGGGGAATCAGCCCCAGCATTTT.

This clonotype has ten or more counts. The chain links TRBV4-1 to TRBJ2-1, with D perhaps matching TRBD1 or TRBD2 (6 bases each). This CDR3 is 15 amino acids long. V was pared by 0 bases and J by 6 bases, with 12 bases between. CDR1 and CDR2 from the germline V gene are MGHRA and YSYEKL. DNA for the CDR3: TGCGCCAGCAGCCAAGATCTGGGGGGCGTCAATGAGCAGTTCTTC. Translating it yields CASSQDLGGVNEQFF.

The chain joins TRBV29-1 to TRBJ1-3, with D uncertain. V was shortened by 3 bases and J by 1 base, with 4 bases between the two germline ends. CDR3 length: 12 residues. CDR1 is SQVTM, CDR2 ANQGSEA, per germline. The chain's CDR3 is CSVDASGNTIYF. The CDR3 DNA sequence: TGCAGCGTTGATGCTTCTGGAAACACCATATATTTT.

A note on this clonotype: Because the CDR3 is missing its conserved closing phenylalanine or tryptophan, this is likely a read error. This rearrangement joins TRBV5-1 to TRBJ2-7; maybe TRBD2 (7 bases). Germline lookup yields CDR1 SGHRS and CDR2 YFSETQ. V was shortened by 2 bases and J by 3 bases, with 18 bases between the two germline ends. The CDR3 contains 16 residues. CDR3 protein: CASSFAQGGGYYEQYL. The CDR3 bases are TGCGCCAGCAGCTTTGCTCAGGGCGGGGGCTACTACGAGCAGTACCTC.

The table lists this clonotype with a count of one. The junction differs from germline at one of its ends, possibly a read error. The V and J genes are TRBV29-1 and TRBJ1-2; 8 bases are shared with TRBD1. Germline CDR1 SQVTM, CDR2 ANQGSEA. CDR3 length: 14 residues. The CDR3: CSVDWTGFNHGYTF. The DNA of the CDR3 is TGCAGCGTTGATTGGACAGGGTTTAACCATGGCTACACCTTC.

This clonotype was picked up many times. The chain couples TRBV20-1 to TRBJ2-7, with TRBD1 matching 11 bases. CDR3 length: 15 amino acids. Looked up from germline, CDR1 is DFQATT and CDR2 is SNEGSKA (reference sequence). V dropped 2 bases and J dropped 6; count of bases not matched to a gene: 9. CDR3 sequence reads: CSARNPGQGGVEQYF. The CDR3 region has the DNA TGCAGTGCTAGAAACCCGGGACAGGGGGGCGTCGAGCAGTACTTC.

The CDR3 region is CSVSSGLGDTQYF. CDR3 in DNA: TGCAGCGTTTCTAGCGGCCTTGGGGATACGCAGTATTTT. The gene calls are TRBV29-1 and TRBJ2-3; 7 positions agree with TRBD2. Germline assignment: CDR1 SQVTM and CDR2 ANQGSEA. V gave up 5 bases and J gave up 6 bases; unmatched junction bases: 8. This CDR3 is 13 amino acids long.